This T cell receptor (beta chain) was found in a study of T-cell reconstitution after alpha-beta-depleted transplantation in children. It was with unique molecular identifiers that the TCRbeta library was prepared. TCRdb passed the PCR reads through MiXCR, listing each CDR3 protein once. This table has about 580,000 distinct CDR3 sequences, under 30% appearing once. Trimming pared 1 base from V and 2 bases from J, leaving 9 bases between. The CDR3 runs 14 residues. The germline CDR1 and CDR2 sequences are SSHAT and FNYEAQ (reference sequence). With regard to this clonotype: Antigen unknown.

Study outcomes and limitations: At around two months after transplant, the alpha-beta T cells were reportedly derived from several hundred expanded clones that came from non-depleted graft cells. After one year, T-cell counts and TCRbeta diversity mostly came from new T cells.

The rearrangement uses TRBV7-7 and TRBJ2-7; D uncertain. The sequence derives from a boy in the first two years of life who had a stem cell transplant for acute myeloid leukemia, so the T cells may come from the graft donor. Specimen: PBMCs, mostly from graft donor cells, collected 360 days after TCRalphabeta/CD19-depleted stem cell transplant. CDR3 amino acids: CASSLGPGTYEQYF. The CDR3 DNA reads TGTGCCAGCAGCTTAGGTCCTGGAACCTACGAGCAGTACTTC.